What follows is one T cell receptor (beta chain) and its context. Its antigen is unknown. Within one base of it there is no much larger clone, and no base qualities were kept. Additional DNA sequences in this sample encode the identical CDR3. TCR CDR3 regions were amplified from genomic DNA by multiplex PCR using the deep immunoSEQ assay. Extracted genomic DNA from each cell subset was spread evenly across all wells of several immunoSEQ 96-well plates, with each plate serving as a replicate. For sorted subsets, 150 to 250 ng genomic DNA, equal to 30,000 to 35,000 T cell genomes, was loaded into each replicate PCR. The purified libraries were quantified using a Qubit 3.0 fluorometer, sized with a Bioanalyzer 2100, and then quantified again using the KAPA Library Quantification kit. Every immunoSEQ 96-well plate was sequenced on a separate single-read 150-cycle Illumina NextSeq 550 flow cell. In the source study's methods: Because the immunoSEQ output included only junctional sequences and no quality scores, the filtering could not be the same as the filtering used for full-length reads. Sequences were annotated with PyIR, a Python wrapper for IgBLAST v1.9, and V/J genes and CDR3 were assigned using IMGT germline references. Any read was removed if the V/J assignment was weak (E-value above 1e-6), the CDR3 was missing, or the read contained stop codons, out-of-frame junctions, or ambiguous translated residues. A V3J clonotype was defined by an identical inferred V gene, J gene, and CDR3 amino acid sequence. To compute the percentage overlap between repertoires, the number of shared unique clonotypes was divided by the size of the smaller repertoire. Three approaches were used to assess repertoire richness: RTK rarefaction, the Chao1 estimator, and Recon v2.1 estimates of unobserved clonotypes. Generation probabilities for all TCRbeta clonotypes obtained by the gDNA method from several donors were computed using OLGA. The clones in this table, taken by TCRdb from immuneACCESS, are in-frame only. Not every clone is retained; where verified, under half of the shortfall comes from an unresolved V gene, and the cause of the rest is unknown. V and J calls and clone size follow that table, whereas D and trimming were derived from the DNA. This sample holds about 2.1 million clones; approximately 92% were observed only once. Clones ranked in the top ten supply approximately 1.6% of the sample.

This specimen comes from a study of shared clonotypes between healthy human individuals (dated by TCRdb to the early 2020s). Some background on the complete study: A few men and a couple of women, aged 18 to 49 years, made up the cohort. To increase sequencing depth and limit assay-specific biases, TCR repertoire library preparation and sequencing were carried out by different laboratories using diverse techniques. Per donor, three plates each were used for CD4 naive and CD4 memory, two for CD8 naive, and one for CD8 memory. Leukapheresis yielded between about 0.94 and 8.9 billion PBMCs per donor. To estimate repertoire size and how much clonotype sharing occurs between individuals, the study deeply sequenced the blood TCR repertoires of several healthy adults. What the research found in general, with its limitations: Pairwise subsampling indicated that sequencing depth was expected to affect the degree of clonotype sharing among donors. Roughly 5% of naive CD4, 3% to 3.5% of naive CD8, around 2.3% of memory CD4, and approximately 0.4% of memory CD8 clonotypes were shared across a few donors. Rarefaction of sorted-subset datasets indicated incomplete sequencing despite the large sequencing depth. Larger estimated clonotype richness was generally found for naive subsets than for memory subsets. Only blood was sampled, and tissue TCR repertoires likely differ from those in blood. The genetic and exposure-history diversity represented was limited by the small number of donors. Compared with non-shared clonotypes, clonotypes shared by all four sorted-subset donors had higher generation probabilities.

For the CD8 naive samples, CD45RO-negative cells were positively selected for CCR7, yielding a CD45RA+CCR7+ population from which TemRA cells were excluded. The donors were healthy, HIV-negative adults with no recently reported acute infections or vaccinations. Only Caucasian adults living in Nashville, Tennessee, USA were represented among the donors. Blood was collected by leukapheresis, and PBMCs were isolated by Ficoll-Histopaque density gradient centrifugation and then cryopreserved in liquid nitrogen vapor phase. Analytical flow cytometry was used to check the purity and quantity of every magnetically sorted T cell population. Genomic DNA was isolated from every sorted fraction and measured by UV absorbance on a Nanodrop 2000c. Input material: naive CD8+ T cells from PBMCs. In the paper's terms, the cell subset or site label means: CD45RA+CCR7+. The receptor was isolated from a man younger than 35 in good health. Some clones in this sample may be carry-over from other donors' samples.

CDR3 region: CASSASGELFF. The sequence in DNA is TGTGCCAGCAGCGCCAGCGGGGAGCTGTTTTTT. The sequence links TRBV9 to TRBJ2-2; the D gene cannot be resolved reliably. From the cysteine up to the phenylalanine, the CDR3 has a length of 11 residues. Just CDR3 DNA is preserved here, 33 bases in frame from base 1. CDR1 and CDR2, per the germline V gene, are SGDLS and YYNGEE. V drops 3 bases and J drops 7 bases, leaving 4 bases in between.